Sequencing of this T cell receptor (beta chain) was carried out in a study of blood T cells in healthy people across ages. In each sample, at least 7 million PBMCs were isolated. General study points: Naive T cell percentage showed a strong correlation with TCR beta diversity. The long-lived group displayed more naive CD4+ cells, plus higher diversity, than the aged donors did. Researchers judged that diversity estimates from one million T cells fell short of true values.

This clonotype was picked up many times. Its matching antigen is unknown. The germline V gene encodes CDR1 SGHTA and CDR2 FQGTGA. This CDR3 has 14 amino acids. V gave up 5 bases and J gave up 2 bases, with 12 bases separating them. Primers used in a second PCR of roughly 6 to 11 cycles were a sample-barcoded 5' primer and a J-beta primer mix. In TCRdb, the 5' RACE reads were re-called with MiXCR into one record per CDR3 protein. The repertoire holds 1.5 million to 2 million distinct CDR3 sequences, with about 30% as singletons. The sequenced sample was blood. The genes are TRBV7-3 and TRBJ2-5; a possible D gene is TRBD1 (5 bases). The receptor's source is a woman aged 30 to 39 in good health. CDR3 in amino acids: CASSERGIQETQYF. In DNA, the CDR3 is TGTGCCAGCAGCGAAAGGGGCATTCAAGAGACCCAGTACTTC.